This entry lists 29 T cell receptor beta chains sequenced from one sample in a study of blood T cell repertoires in COVID-19. Sequencing was performed with immunoSEQ multiplex PCR; in TCRdb, only in-frame clones are kept and a portion is missing. The sample shows over 40,000 clones, 75% to 85% of them seen only once. The sequenced sample consisted of peripheral blood. Receptor source: a man in his forties with acute or convalescent COVID-19.

The chain uses TRBV3-1 (or the pseudogene TRBV3-2) and TRBJ2-3, with 8 bases lining up with TRBD2. This CDR3 spans 17 amino acids. V gave up 3 bases and J gave up 4 bases; unmatched junction bases: 12. Germline CDR1 LGHDT, CDR2 YNNKEL (reference sequence). The CDR3 region is CASSHDVSGSRPDTQYF. In DNA form, the CDR3 reads TGTGCCAGCAGCCACGATGTAAGCGGGAGCAGGCCAGATACGCAGTATTTT.

The chain uses TRBV18 and TRBJ1-4, with D tentatively TRBD1 (6 bases). CDR3 size: 17 residues. The ends were cut back, 3 bases at V and 6 bases at J, with 20 bases in the middle. The germline gives CDR1 KGHSH, CDR2 LQKENI. CDR3 nucleotide sequence: TGTGCCAGCTCACCGTCGTCGGGGGGCAGACGCGATGAAAAACTGTTTTTT. Translation gives CASSPSSGGRRDEKLFF.

This chain joins TRBV9 and TRBJ2-5; D may be TRBD2 (6 bases). The germline gives CDR1 SGDLS, CDR2 YYNGEE. V was cut by 0 bases and J by 1 base, with 13 bases left in between. The CDR3 loop spans 16 amino acids. This chain's CDR3 is CASSVALTGVQETQYF. CDR3 nucleotides: TGTGCCAGCAGCGTAGCCCTTACGGGAGTCCAAGAGACCCAGTACTTC.

The rearrangement links TRBV24-1 to TRBJ2-6; maybe TRBD2 (5 bases). Trimming left V 6 bases short and J 0 bases short, with 5 bases between. Germline V gives CDR1 KGHDR, CDR2 SFDVKD. This CDR3 has 14 residues. The CDR3 nucleotides read TGTGCCACCAGTCGGGGCTCTGGGGCCAACGTCCTGACTTTC. Its protein is CATSRGSGANVLTF.

The chain links TRBV5-6 to TRBJ2-2; D may be TRBD1 (7 bases). Germline-derived CDR1 and CDR2 are SGHDT and YYEEEE. The CDR3 totals 14 residues. V was shortened by 1 base and J by 8 bases, with 12 bases between the two germline ends. The CDR3 DNA is TGTGCCAGCAGCTTGTCAGGGGGGACGGGGGAGCTGTTTTTT. Protein sequence: CASSLSGGTGELFF.

The V call is TRBV6-5, the J call TRBJ2-7; 12 positions match TRBD1. The V gene's germline CDR1 is MNHEY and CDR2 SVGAGI. The CDR3 is 14 amino acids. V lost 7 bases and J lost 6; bases outside the gene matches: 7. The CDR3 loop reads CASTRDRGPGEQYV. For the CDR3, the DNA is TGTGCCAGCACCCGGGACAGGGGGCCGGGCGAGCAGTACGTC.

This clone was seen only once. The chain is built from TRBV5-1 and TRBJ1-1; TRBD1 matches 8 bases. The CDR3 has 12 amino acids. Germline V CDR1 and CDR2: SGHRS, YFSETQ. J was trimmed by 8 bases and V by 0 bases; bases with no gene match: 0. The CDR3 sequence is CASSLGDREAFF. CDR3 sequence (DNA): TGCGCCAGCAGCTTGGGGGACAGGGAAGCTTTCTTT.

This CDR3 reads CASSSRQGVTNEKLFF. The CDR3 nucleotides read TGCGCCAGCAGCTCCCGACAGGGGGTGACTAATGAAAAACTGTTTTTT. This chain connects TRBV5-1 to TRBJ1-4; 9 bases are a match to TRBD1. The CDR3 length is 16 residues. Germline CDR1 SGHRS, CDR2 YFSETQ. V lost 3 bases to trimming and J lost 2 bases; unmatched junction nucleotides: 5.

V is TRBV6-6 and J is TRBJ2-5; D remains ambiguous. This CDR3 comprises 12 residues. Per germline, CDR1 MNHNY and CDR2 SVGAGI (reference sequence). V lost 5 bases to trimming and J lost 3 bases, with 7 bases between them. The CDR3 nucleotides are TGTGCCAGCAGTCGACCGGAAGAGACCCAGTACTTC. This encodes CASSRPEETQYF.

DNA for the CDR3: TGTGCCAGCTCACCAACATTAGTCGGAGGACAGGGGAACGGTCAGCCCCAGCATTTT. Its protein is CASSPTLVGGQGNGQPQHF. V usage is TRBV18 and J usage is TRBJ1-5; 9 nucleotides match TRBD1. The germline CDR1 and CDR2 sequences are KGHSH and LQKENI. The CDR3 is made up of 19 amino acids. V dropped 2 bases and J dropped 6; count of bases not matched to a gene: 17.

The rearrangement links TRBV11-2 to TRBJ2-2, with 9 positions matching TRBD2. The CDR3 totals 17 residues. The junction had 11 bases not matched to a gene; V was cut back by 7 bases and J by 2 bases. Germline values: CDR1 SGHAT, CDR2 FQNNGV. CDR3 sequence: CASNVRLAGPNTGELFF. The CDR3 bases are TGTGCCAGCAACGTAAGGCTAGCGGGGCCTAACACCGGGGAGCTGTTTTTT.

This chain uses TRBV5-1 with TRBJ1-2; D is uncertain. Looked up from germline, CDR1 is SGHRS and CDR2 is YFSETQ. The CDR3 contains 13 residues. V shed 2 bases and J shed 3 bases, with 8 bases lying between them. The CDR3 is CASSFDTDYGYTF. The CDR3 DNA reads as TGCGCCAGCAGCTTTGACACGGACTATGGCTACACCTTC.

The J gene is TRBJ1-2, the V gene TRBV18, with 7 bases matching TRBD1. The V gene end was trimmed by 3 bases and the J gene end by 4 bases; junction bases not matched to a gene: 8. Germline-derived CDR1 and CDR2 are KGHSH and LQKENI. The CDR3 runs 15 residues. CDR3 nucleotides: TGTGCCAGCTCACCCCCCGGACAGGTTGTCTATGGCTACACCTTC. It encodes CASSPPGQVVYGYTF.

This clone appeared once. This chain connects TRBV27 to TRBJ1-3; 7 nucleotides match TRBD1. CDR1 is MNHEY and CDR2 is SMNVEV in the germline V gene (reference sequence). The ends lost 5 bases at V and 7 bases at J; junction bases unmatched: 5. The CDR3 is 13 residues long. The CDR3 reads CASSPDRANTIYF. Written as DNA, the CDR3 is TGTGCCAGCAGTCCTGACAGGGCTAACACCATATATTTT.

This rearrangement joins TRBV10-3 to TRBJ2-2; D perhaps matches TRBD2 (6 bases). V lost 6 bases and J 7 bases, leaving 18 bases between the germline ends. Germline V CDR1 and CDR2: ENHRY, SYGVKD. CDR3 length: 15 residues. The CDR3 DNA reads TGTGCCATCAGACCCAGGGACTCCCAAGGCGGGGAGCTGTTTTTT. It is translated as CAIRPRDSQGGELFF.

The chain employs TRBV7-9 and TRBJ2-6; TRBD2 aligns across 8 bases. Trimming at V came to 5 bases and at J to 2 bases, leaving 2 bases not matched to a gene. CDR1 and CDR2 (germline): SEHNR, FQNEAQ (reference sequence). The CDR3 runs 15 residues. The CDR3 loop reads CASSLGGAGANVLTF. The CDR3 DNA reads as TGTGCCAGCAGCCTCGGGGGGGCTGGGGCCAACGTCCTGACTTTC.

This rearrangement joins TRBV15 to TRBJ1-1; D is uncertain. The germline gives CDR1 LNHNV, CDR2 YYDKDF (reference sequence). V lost 1 base to trimming and J lost 2 bases, with 8 bases between them. The CDR3 sequence is 14 residues long. CDR3 sequence (DNA): TGTGCCACCAGCAGAGCCGGTTTTAACACTGAAGCTTTCTTT. It is translated as CATSRAGFNTEAFF.

The V and J genes are TRBV6-5 and TRBJ1-5; D remains unclear. CDR1 and CDR2 from the germline V gene are MNHEY and SVGAGI. The CDR3 totals 14 residues. V lost 5 bases and J 7 bases, leaving 15 bases between the germline ends. The CDR3 loop reads CASSKNDPRQPQHF. In DNA, the CDR3 is TGTGCCAGCAGTAAAAACGACCCCAGGCAGCCCCAGCATTTT.

CDR3 amino acids: CSVVSSTGYEQYF. In nucleotides, the CDR3 is TGCAGCGTTGTGTCGAGCACGGGCTACGAGCAGTACTTC. The chain employs TRBV29-1 and TRBJ2-7; D not resolved. The V gene's germline CDR1 is SQVTM and CDR2 ANQGSEA. The CDR3 sequence is 13 residues long. V dropped 4 bases and J dropped 3 bases, with 13 bases sitting between them.

J is TRBJ1-2 and V is TRBV4-2; TRBD1 aligns across 7 bases. J gave up 0 bases and V 5 bases, and 6 bases lay outside the gene matches. The CDR3 consists of 15 residues. Per germline, CDR1 LGHNA and CDR2 YNFKEQ. The CDR3, as DNA: TGTGCCAGCAGCTCAACAGGGGTTGCTAACTATGGCTACACCTTC. Amino acids: CASSSTGVANYGYTF.

In its sample, this clone was seen a few times. The chain uses TRBV29-1 and TRBJ2-1, with a weak D call TRBD2 (6 bases). The CDR3 runs to 14 residues. Trimming removed 0 bases from V and 8 bases from J, with 14 bases in between. Germline V gene data show CDR1 as SQVTM and CDR2 as ANQGSEA. CDR3 nucleotides: TGCAGCGTTGAAGATCTTCGGAGGGGCTATGAGCAGTTCTTC. Its protein product is CSVEDLRRGYEQFF.

The rearrangement uses TRBV5-1 and TRBJ1-4; no clear D gene. This CDR3 spans 15 amino acids. The V gene lost 1 base and the J gene lost 8 bases, with 15 bases spanning the gap. Germline assignment: CDR1 SGHRS and CDR2 YFSETQ. The CDR3 DNA follows: TGCGCCAGCAGCTTGATCGGGGAGAATACAGAAAAACTGTTTTTT. Its translation is CASSLIGENTEKLFF. The full variable domain, completed using reference TRBV5-1 and TRBJ1-4, is KAGVTQTPRYLIKTRGQQVTLSCSPISGHRSVSWYQQTPGQGLQFLFEYFSETQRNKGNFPGRFSGRQFSNSRSEMNVSTLELGDSALYLCASSLIGENTEKLFFGSGTQLSVL.

The rearrangement uses TRBV28 and TRBJ2-7; D gene unclear. The CDR3 extends over 12 amino acids. Germline V gene lookup returns CDR1 MDHEN and CDR2 SYDVKM. Trimming took 4 bases from V and 4 from J, leaving 8 bases between them. CDR3 sequence: CASSSTLYEQYF. CDR3 in DNA: TGTGCCAGCAGTTCGACTCTTTACGAGCAGTACTTC.

The chain links TRBV7-9 to TRBJ1-1; possible D gene TRBD1, 5 bases. CDR1 and CDR2 from the germline V gene are SEHNR and FQNEAQ (reference sequence). This CDR3 region has 14 residues. Trimming pared 5 bases from V and 5 bases from J, leaving 15 bases between. Here the CDR3 reads CASSRGTVGTEAFF. CDR3 sequence (DNA): TGTGCCAGCAGCCGGGGGACCGTTGGGACTGAAGCTTTCTTT.

The rearrangement links TRBV2 to TRBJ2-2; no clear D. This CDR3 is 15 amino acids long. Germline-derived CDR1 and CDR2 are SNHLY and FYNNEI. V was clipped by 3 bases and J by 1 base, with 9 bases between them. CDR3 amino acids: CASSDRLRNTGELFF. The CDR3 DNA follows: TGTGCCAGCAGTGACCGACTCCGGAACACCGGGGAGCTGTTTTTT.

The chain couples TRBV7-8 to TRBJ1-1, with D possibly being TRBD1 (5 bases). From germline, CDR1 is SGHVS and CDR2 FQNEAQ. This CDR3 contains 13 residues. The V end was cut by 4 bases, the J end by 4 bases, with 10 bases between. CDR3 sequence (DNA): TGTGCCAGCAGCTCCGTGGACACCACTGAAGCTTTCTTT. Amino acid sequence: CASSSVDTTEAFF.

This rearrangement joins TRBV30 to TRBJ1-5; 9 nucleotides align to TRBD1. Germline assignment: CDR1 GTSNPN and CDR2 SVGIG (reference sequence). The length of the CDR3 is 15 residues. Trimming removed 7 bases from V and 4 bases from J; junction bases left unmatched: 11. The DNA for the CDR3 is TGTGCCTTTCTTGCCCGGGACAGGGATAATCAGCCCCAGCATTTT. Translating gives CAFLARDRDNQPQHF.

The chain couples TRBV7-9 to TRBJ2-5; no clear D. Germline assignment: CDR1 SEHNR and CDR2 FQNEAQ (reference sequence). CDR3 length: 12 residues. The V end was cut by 5 bases, the J end by 7 bases, with 11 bases between. CDR3 in DNA: TGTGCCAGCAGCCACCTCCAGGCGACCCAGTACTTC. Protein: CASSHLQATQYF.

The CDR3 nucleotides read TGTGCCAGCTCGCCTGCGCCCAGGGGCGAGCAGTACTTC. Translated, it gives CASSPAPRGEQYF. The V call is TRBV18, the J call TRBJ2-7; a weak D match, TRBD1 (6 bases). Germline CDR1 is KGHSH and CDR2 is LQKENI. The CDR3 has 13 amino acids. Trimming left V 6 bases short and J 6 bases short, with 15 bases between. The full variable domain, with the rest looked up from reference TRBV18 and TRBJ2-7, is NAGVMQNPRHLVRRRGQEARLRCSPMKGHSHVYWYRQLPEEGLKFMVYLQKENIIDESGMPKERFSAEFPKEGPSILRIQQVVRGDSAAYFCASSPAPRGEQYFGPGTRLTVT.